This T cell receptor beta chain originates from a study of immune characteristics of hereditary and idiopathic chronic pancreatitis. For the study in its entirety: The study profiled local pancreatic immune cells and TCRbeta repertoires in hereditary and idiopathic chronic pancreatitis compared with control organ donor pancreases. In total, about 5 control pancreases, roughly 7 hereditary chronic pancreatitis pancreases and about six idiopathic chronic pancreatitis pancreases underwent TCRbeta sequencing. The gDNA-based approach was selected because the approach required minimal in vitro experimental manipulation of T cells infiltrating the pancreas.

Note on this clone: The antigen this receptor binds is unknown. No much larger clonotype is one base removed from it; base qualities were not supplied.

The paper as a whole reports these results and caveats: The study did not include chronic pancreatitis caused by alcohol use. Compared with controls, both chronic pancreatitis groups had significantly higher TCRbeta repertoire diversity and lower clonality. Among about a dozen chronic pancreatitis patients, a positive correlation was found between numbers of productive TCR rearrangements and disease severity scores. Patient tissue was available only at the time of TPIAT, so disease duration differences may have influenced immune findings.

Patients undergoing total pancreatectomy with islet autotransplantation (TPIAT) were the source of the chronic pancreatitis pancreas tissue. The chronic pancreatitis patients who were included had no known history of diabetes. For TCRbeta sequencing, genomic DNA was pulled straight from bulk pancreas tissue, skipping any T cell sorting. Pancreas tissues were collected consecutively from patients and organ donors at two US centers. Preparation of the library involved the immunoSEQ multiplex PCR assay. From pancreatic genomic DNA, the TCRbeta CDR3 region along with adjacent sequences was amplified and then sequenced. Concerning the study's data processing: Repertoire diversity was assessed as a mean normalized Shannon-Wiener index, and productive clonality and productive rearrangement counts were also measured. The nonparametric Mann-Whitney U test was used to compare repertoire metrics between the control and chronic pancreatitis groups. Shared clonotypes were defined as CDR3beta sequences with identical amino acid composition and length across subjects. TCRdb carries this immuneACCESS record with in-frame sequences only. Its versions omit some clonotypes, under half of them owing to an unresolved V gene in the studies checked, with the rest unexplained. That table supplies the V and J calls and clone size; D and trimming were determined from the DNA. The sample table holds about 6,000 clones, of which around 75% were seen once. The ten largest clonotypes hold 7.3% of the sample.

The specimen was pancreas tissue with hereditary chronic pancreatitis. The TCR originated in a human donor with chronic pancreatitis.

The base sequence is TGCGCCAGCAGTCATTTTGGGGCCCCGGGCACTGAAGCTTTCTTT. Translated, this gives CASSHFGAPGTEAFF. The V and J segments used are TRBV23-1 and TRBJ1-1; TRBD1 is a weak D gene call, 5 bases matching. TRBV23-1 is treated as an ORF (open reading frame) with a function not yet certain. Spanning cysteine to phenylalanine, the CDR3 consists of 15 amino acids. This entry keeps only the CDR3 DNA: 45 bases, framed from base 1. The V and J ends are trimmed by 3 bases and 4 bases, leaving 15 bases between them.